The 30 T cell receptor beta chains listed next were all sequenced from one sample in a study of T cells of healthy individuals. One entry per CDR3 protein, called by TCRdb with MiXCR from the 5' RACE reads. Seen here are some 100,000 distinct CDR3 sequences, approximately 18% observed once, and the top ten hold about 6.2%. The origin of the receptors is a human donor in good health.

This clonotype has just a few counts. This chain connects TRBV18 to TRBJ1-2; tentatively, D is TRBD1 (5 bases). CDR1 KGHSH and CDR2 LQKENI come from the germline V gene. The CDR3 is 13 amino acids. V lost 3 bases and J lost 3, with 8 bases in between. The CDR3 coding sequence is TGTGCCAGCTCACCCGAGGGGTACTATGGCTACACCTTC. Its protein is CASSPEGYYGYTF.

This clonotype was observed a few times. The gene calls are TRBV6-5 and TRBJ1-5; D possibly corresponds to TRBD1 (6 bases). There are 14 residues in the CDR3. Germline CDR1 and CDR2: MNHEY and SVGAGI. The V end lost 2 bases, the J end lost 5 bases, and 10 bases lay between the germline ends. CDR3 sequence: CASSYRGGDQPQHF. CDR3 DNA sequence: TGTGCCAGCAGTTACAGGGGGGGTGATCAGCCCCAGCATTTT.

The chain has TRBV28 and TRBJ2-6, with D perhaps given as TRBD1 or TRBD2 (6 bases each). The V end was cut by 9 bases, the J end by 0 bases, with 15 bases between. The CDR3 consists of 16 residues. Germline V CDR1 and CDR2: MDHEN, SYDVKM. The CDR3 coding sequence is TGTGCCAGTAAACTAGGGGGGAGCTCTGGGGCCAACGTCCTGACTTTC. The encoded protein is CASKLGGSSGANVLTF.

CDR3 protein: CASSLSEDRNIQYF. The CDR3 DNA is TGTGCCAGCAGTCTCTCGGAGGACAGGAACATTCAGTACTTC. The V and J genes are TRBV27 and TRBJ2-4; 7 bases match TRBD1. The CDR3 contains 14 residues. Germline trimming cut 5 bases from V and 7 bases from J; bases unmatched to any gene: 8. The V gene's germline CDR1 is MNHEY and CDR2 SMNVEV (reference sequence).

This clonotype has a handful of counts. This chain joins TRBV28 and TRBJ1-1, with 8 bases aligning to TRBD1. CDR1 MDHEN and CDR2 SYDVKM come from the germline V gene. The CDR3 runs 12 residues. The V and J ends lost 8 bases and 4 bases, in that order; junction bases with no gene match: 3. CDR3 nucleotides: TGTGCCAGCGACACAGGGGGCACTGAAGCTTTCTTT. Translation gives CASDTGGTEAFF. The full variable domain, with the rest looked up from reference TRBV28 and TRBJ1-1, is DVKVTQSSRYLVKRTGEKVFLECVQDMDHENMFWYRQDPGLGLRLIYFSYDVKMKEKGDIPEGYSVSREKKERFSLILESASTNQTSMYLCASDTGGTEAFFGQGTRLTVV.

The rearrangement uses TRBV18 and TRBJ1-6; possibly TRBD1 for D (5 bases). Looked up from germline, CDR1 is KGHSH and CDR2 is LQKENI. The CDR3 has 17 residues. V lost 3 bases, J lost 0 bases, and 12 bases lay in between. In DNA form, the CDR3 reads TGTGCCAGCTCACCCCGGACATTGAGCTCCTATAATTCACCCCTCCACTTT. It is translated as CASSPRTLSSYNSPLHF.

This clonotype has only a few counts. The junction and the germline gene differ at one end; a read error may be behind it. This rearrangement joins TRBV28 to TRBJ2-7; 10 bases fit TRBD1. The germline V gene encodes CDR1 MDHEN and CDR2 SYDVKM. This CDR3 has 11 amino acids. The CDR3 nucleotides read TGTGCCAGCAGTAGACAGGGGGCGCTTGGCTTC. Its translation: CASSRQGALGF.

The chain is built from TRBV12-5 and TRBJ1-1, with D hard to call. The V end lost 5 bases, the J end lost 2 bases, and 9 bases lay between the germline ends. This CDR3 spans 13 amino acids. Germline assignment: CDR1 LGHNT and CDR2 FRNRAP. The CDR3 sequence: CASGLGTNTEAFF. The DNA of the CDR3 is TGTGCTAGTGGTCTAGGAACTAACACTGAAGCTTTCTTT.

This clonotype was seen more than once but under ten times. V usage is TRBV20-1 and J usage is TRBJ2-7; D not resolved. Germline V gene data show CDR1 as DFQATT and CDR2 as SNEGSKA (reference sequence). Trimming cost V 3 bases and J 0 bases, with 9 bases left between them. The CDR3 sequence is 13 residues long. DNA of the CDR3: TGCAGTGCTAGTGACCCCAGCTCCTACGAGCAGTACTTC. Its protein is CSASDPSSYEQYF.

This clonotype turned up a few times. The CDR3 bases are TGTGCCAGCAGCTTAGTCGATGGGTCGGGCAGCTACGAGCAGTACTTC. Translating gives CASSLVDGSGSYEQYF. V is TRBV7-6 and J is TRBJ2-7; no firm D call. The germline V gene encodes CDR1 SGHVS and CDR2 FNYEAQ. Trimming removed 1 base at V and 3 bases at J, with 16 bases between. CDR3 size: 16 residues. The full variable domain, its missing parts supplied by reference TRBV7-6 and TRBJ2-7, is GAGVSQSPRYKVTKRGQDVALRCDPISGHVSLYWYRQALGQGPEFLTYFNYEAQQDKSGLPNDRFSAERPEGSISTLTIQRTEQRDSAMYRCASSLVDGSGSYEQYFGPGTRLTVT.

The V and J genes are TRBV28 and TRBJ1-5; TRBD1 aligns across 11 bases. J lost 2 bases, V lost 6 bases, and 6 bases had no gene match. The V gene's germline CDR1 is MDHEN and CDR2 SYDVKM. CDR3 length equals 16 residues. CDR3: CASRRGTGGRNQPQHF. The CDR3 DNA sequence: TGTGCCAGCAGACGCGGGACAGGGGGTCGCAATCAGCCCCAGCATTTT.

This clonotype was observed a few times. This chain links TRBV2 with TRBJ2-7, with D possibly called TRBD1 or TRBD2 (5 bases each). The ends were cut back, 7 bases at V and 1 base at J, with 11 bases in the middle. This CDR3 is built from 13 residues. Germline CDR1 is SNHLY and CDR2 is FYNNEI. Here the CDR3 reads CASKGPLSYEQYF. In nucleotides, the CDR3 is TGTGCCAGCAAGGGACCCCTATCCTACGAGCAGTACTTC.

This clonotype has only a few counts. CDR3 nucleotides: TGTGCCACCGCTAGACAGAGCTACGAGCAGTACTTC. This codes for CATARQSYEQYF. This chain uses TRBV25-1 with TRBJ2-7, with D perhaps TRBD1 (5 bases). Germline loops: CDR1 MGHDK, CDR2 SYGVNS. V gave up 10 bases and J gave up 3 bases, with 13 bases separating them. The CDR3 runs 12 residues.

This clonotype appeared a few times. The chain employs TRBV4-2 and TRBJ1-2; 10 bases map to TRBD1. This CDR3 spans 14 amino acids. Germline lookup yields CDR1 LGHNA and CDR2 YNFKEQ. V was clipped by 5 bases and J by 7 bases; unmatched bases: 7. CDR3 nucleotide sequence: TGTGCCAGCAGCTCCGACAGGGGGCCCCTTGGCTACACCTTC. As protein: CASSSDRGPLGYTF.

The chain uses TRBV3-1 and TRBJ1-2, with D possibly being TRBD1 (6 bases). The germline V gene has CDR1 LGHDT and CDR2 YNNKEL (reference sequence). V lost 0 bases and J 5 bases, leaving 22 bases between the germline ends. The CDR3 extends over 18 amino acids. CDR3 bases: TGTGCCAGCAGCCAAGATAGTCTGAGGGACACTGCTGGTTATGGCTACACCTTC. Translating it yields CASSQDSLRDTAGYGYTF.

There are many counts of this clonotype. The chain employs TRBV20-1 and TRBJ2-1; TRBD1 is a possible D gene (6 bases). The germline V gene has CDR1 DFQATT and CDR2 SNEGSKA (reference sequence). The CDR3 spans 14 residues. V was shortened by 6 bases and J by 5 bases, with 17 bases between the two germline ends. Here the CDR3 reads CSAQSIGTHNEQFF. CDR3 DNA sequence: TGCAGTGCCCAGTCAATCGGGACACACAATGAGCAGTTCTTC.

The table lists this clonotype with many counts. The J gene is TRBJ1-1, the V gene TRBV18; D remains unclear. The germline gives CDR1 KGHSH, CDR2 LQKENI. This CDR3 has 14 amino acids. Trimming took off 3 bases at V and 3 bases at J, with 11 bases between the two ends. Here the CDR3 DNA reads TGTGCCAGCTCACCGTCCGGGGTTTACACTGAAGCTTTCTTT. Its protein is CASSPSGVYTEAFF.

Many counts were recorded for this clonotype. V usage is TRBV29-1 and J usage is TRBJ1-2, with unresolved D. V shed 7 bases and J shed 8 bases, with 17 bases lying between them. The V gene's germline CDR1 is SQVTM and CDR2 ANQGSEA. The CDR3 is made up of 12 amino acids. The CDR3 bases are TGCAGCGAGTCGGAAGGCTCTGGGGGCTACACCTTC. Translated: CSESEGSGGYTF.

In its sample, this clonotype was seen many times. The rearrangement joins TRBV7-2 to TRBJ2-4; 16 bases line up with TRBD2. Germline CDR1 is SGHTA and CDR2 is FQGNSA. The CDR3 is 20 residues long. Trimming took 5 bases from V and 6 from J; bases not matched to a gene: 16. CDR3 sequence: CASSRQPGLAGGRGVNIQYF. CDR3 nucleotides: TGTGCCAGCAGCCGTCAACCGGGACTAGCGGGAGGGCGGGGAGTAAACATTCAGTACTTC.

This clonotype was counted only a few times. This chain uses TRBV6-2 or TRBV6-3 with TRBJ2-1, with D possibly matching TRBD1 (5 bases). Trimming removed 2 bases from V and 9 bases from J, with 11 bases in between. The CDR3 contains 13 residues. The germline gives CDR1 MNHEY, CDR2 SVGEGT. The CDR3 region is CASSYALGREQFF. The CDR3, as DNA: TGTGCCAGCAGTTACGCCCTGGGGCGTGAGCAGTTCTTC.

This clonotype was observed a few times. This chain links TRBV4-2 with TRBJ2-3; D is perhaps TRBD1 (6 bases). V was clipped by 8 bases and J by 0 bases, with 12 bases between them. The CDR3 length is 14 residues. The germline CDR1 and CDR2 sequences are LGHNA and YNFKEQ. The CDR3 spells CASRGGPSTDTQYF. The CDR3 DNA is TGTGCCAGCCGAGGGGGACCCAGCACAGATACGCAGTATTTT.

Points on this clonotype: One base away lies a much larger clone, so this may be a sequencing read error. The chain is built from TRBV12-3 or TRBV12-4 and TRBJ2-3, with D uncertain. This CDR3 has 12 amino acids. The V and J ends lost 6 bases and 2 bases respectively, with 6 bases between them. This CDR3 reads CASRSYTDTQYF. As DNA, the CDR3 is TGTGCCAGCAGGTCCTACACAGATACGCAGTATTTT.

The genes are TRBV11-2 and TRBJ2-3; D is ambiguous. This CDR3 has 13 residues. Trimming took 1 base from V and 4 from J, leaving 6 bases between them. Germline V gene lookup returns CDR1 SGHAT and CDR2 FQNNGV. The CDR3 DNA is TGTGCCAGCAGCTTAGGATGGTCAGATACGCAGTATTTT. Translating gives CASSLGWSDTQYF.

The chain couples TRBV4-2 to TRBJ1-5; tentative D call: TRBD1 (6 bases). This CDR3 has 14 residues. Trimming shortened V by 6 bases and J by 7 bases, and 16 bases separated the two germline ends. Germline V gene data show CDR1 as LGHNA and CDR2 as YNFKEQ. The CDR3 nucleotides are TGTGCCAGCAGTCACCGGGACACAGGGCAGCCCCAGCATTTT. The encoded protein is CASSHRDTGQPQHF.

The chain employs TRBV5-1 and TRBJ2-5; D possibly corresponds to TRBD1 (7 bases). The CDR3 length is 16 residues. Germline CDR1 is SGHRS and CDR2 is YFSETQ. Trimming took off 0 bases at V and 4 bases at J, with 16 bases between the two ends. The CDR3 here is CASSLDRGPGGETQYF. As DNA, the CDR3 is TGCGCCAGCAGCTTGGATCGGGGGCCAGGGGGAGAGACCCAGTACTTC.

Only a few counts were recorded for this clonotype. V gene TRBV7-3 combines with J gene TRBJ2-6; no clear D gene. Between the trimmed V and J ends, which lost 2 bases and 2 bases, there was a span of 10 bases. This CDR3 comprises 16 residues. Germline V lookup: CDR1 SGHTA, CDR2 FQGTGA. The CDR3 region has the DNA TGTGCCAGCAGCTTATCTCCGAGAGCTGGGGCCAACGTCCTGACTTTC. This codes for CASSLSPRAGANVLTF.

This clonotype showed up many times. This chain joins TRBV5-1 and TRBJ2-2, with D possibly matching TRBD2 (6 bases). Germline values: CDR1 SGHRS, CDR2 YFSETQ. The CDR3 runs to 17 residues. Trimming removed 6 bases at V and 0 bases at J, with 18 bases between. The CDR3 sequence is CASNRRAGPANTGELFF. CDR3 in DNA: TGCGCCAGCAACAGGAGGGCGGGACCCGCGAACACCGGGGAGCTGTTTTTT. Using reference TRBV5-1 and TRBJ2-2 for the parts outside the CDR3, the full variable domain is KAGVTQTPRYLIKTRGQQVTLSCSPISGHRSVSWYQQTPGQGLQFLFEYFSETQRNKGNFPGRFSGRQFSNSRSEMNVSTLELGDSALYLCASNRRAGPANTGELFFGEGSRLTVL.

This clonotype was observed at least ten times. The rearrangement joins TRBV7-2 to TRBJ2-3, with a tentative D call TRBD2 (6 bases). The CDR3 is made up of 15 amino acids. Germline V gives CDR1 SGHTA, CDR2 FQGNSA. The V end was cut by 1 base, the J end by 2 bases, with 10 bases between. The chain's CDR3 is CASSLDGGNTDTQYF. The CDR3 nucleotides are TGTGCCAGCAGCTTAGACGGGGGTAACACAGATACGCAGTATTTT.

This rearrangement joins TRBV19 to TRBJ2-7; TRBD2 matches at 8 bases. Germline-derived CDR1 and CDR2 are LNHDA and SQIVND (reference sequence). The CDR3 is 15 amino acids. J lost 0 bases, V lost 2 bases, and 3 bases had no gene match. The CDR3 nucleotides are TGTGCCAGTAGTATAAGGCGGGGGGCCTCCTACGAGCAGTACTTC. Translating it yields CASSIRRGASYEQYF.

The chain uses TRBV20-1 and TRBJ2-3; the match to TRBD2 covers 7 bases. The germline gives CDR1 DFQATT, CDR2 SNEGSKA (reference sequence). V dropped 6 bases and J dropped 2; count of bases not matched to a gene: 5. This CDR3 has 13 residues. The CDR3 DNA reads as TGCAGTGCAAAAGGACTAGACACAGATACGCAGTATTTT. This gives the protein CSAKGLDTDTQYF.